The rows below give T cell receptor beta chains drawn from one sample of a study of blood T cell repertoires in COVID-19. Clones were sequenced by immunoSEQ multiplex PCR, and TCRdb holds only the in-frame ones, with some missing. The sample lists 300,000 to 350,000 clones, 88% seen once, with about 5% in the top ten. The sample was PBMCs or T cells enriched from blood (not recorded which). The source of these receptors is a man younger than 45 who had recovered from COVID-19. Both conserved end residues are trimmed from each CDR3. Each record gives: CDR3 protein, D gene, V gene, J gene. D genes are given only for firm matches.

cdr3_aa: ASSLGLLQF
d_call: NA
v_call: TRBV5-6
j_call: TRBJ2-1

cdr3_aa: ASSLLGTVGTEAF
d_call: TRBD1
v_call: TRBV5-1
j_call: TRBJ1-1

cdr3_aa: ATSRLAANNEQF
d_call: TRBD2
v_call: TRBV15
j_call: TRBJ2-1

cdr3_aa: ASSPGTVNEKLF
d_call: TRBD1
v_call: TRBV18
j_call: TRBJ1-4

cdr3_aa: ASSSQGGVGNQPQH
d_call: NA
v_call: TRBV5-5
j_call: TRBJ1-5

cdr3_aa: ASSYYRGNYNEQF
d_call: TRBD1
v_call: TRBV4-2
j_call: TRBJ2-1

cdr3_aa: ASSLGSSSYEQY
d_call: NA
v_call: TRBV7-9
j_call: TRBJ2-7

cdr3_aa: ASSQDSTGVTSGNTIY
d_call: TRBD1
v_call: TRBV3-1/TRBV3-2
j_call: TRBJ1-3

cdr3_aa: ASSVSDSNEKLF
d_call: NA
v_call: TRBV9
j_call: TRBJ1-4

cdr3_aa: SASWIGVQGWGNQPQH
d_call: NA
v_call: TRBV20-1
j_call: TRBJ1-5

cdr3_aa: ASSSGQNNEQF
d_call: TRBD1
v_call: TRBV5-1
j_call: TRBJ2-1

cdr3_aa: ASSLDRTGGPNTEAF
d_call: TRBD1
v_call: TRBV5-1
j_call: TRBJ1-1

cdr3_aa: ASSLGGSSHGTQY
d_call: NA
v_call: TRBV5-1
j_call: TRBJ2-3

cdr3_aa: ASSLGQDRETQY
d_call: NA
v_call: TRBV7-9
j_call: TRBJ2-5

cdr3_aa: ATSRAGGPYEQY
d_call: TRBD2
v_call: TRBV15
j_call: TRBJ2-7